The sequence of this T cell receptor beta chain was determined in a study of blood T cells in healthy people across ages. In the study overall: Capturing about one barcoded beta molecule per two T cells was achieved by template switching.

Through a sample-barcoded 5' primer and a J-beta primer mix, a second PCR was run for roughly 6 to 12 cycles. Every molecule of cDNA carried a tag from a template-switch adaptor with 12 random nucleotides. From each sample, at least 2.5 million paired-end reads containing CDR3 were obtained. TCRdb redid the calling of the 5' RACE reads with MiXCR, one entry per CDR3 protein. Of 1.5 million to 2 million distinct CDR3 sequences listed, approximately 39% were seen once; the top ten hold roughly 23%. This CDR3 region has 17 residues. V lost 2 bases and J lost 4; bases outside the gene matches: 8. Germline V gene sequence: CDR1 DFQATT, CDR2 SNEGSKA (reference sequence).

Material: blood. This receptor was obtained from a human donor in good health. This chain links TRBV20-1 with TRBJ2-1; 13 positions match TRBD2. The CDR3 here is CSARQHRLAGGYNEQFF. DNA for the CDR3: TGCAGTGCTAGACAACACAGACTAGCGGGGGGTTACAATGAGCAGTTCTTC.